The clone carrying this TCR beta chain was seen a few times. The target antigen is unknown. The data originate from a study of response to subunit inactivated influenza vaccine. Study results and limitations: Authors suggested seasonal influenza vaccinations each recruit few new T cells.

TCRdb re-derived calls from the RT-PCR reads in MiXCR, one entry per CDR3 protein. The sample lists roughly 520,000 distinct CDR3 sequences, about 25% seen once, with around 1.8% in the top ten. The germline V gene encodes CDR1 SGHRS and CDR2 YFSETQ. V lost 4 bases and J lost 4, with 13 bases in between. The CDR3 runs to 14 residues. The V gene is TRBV5-1, the J gene TRBJ2-3; a possible D gene is TRBD1 (6 bases). The starting material was CD4+ T cells sorted from PBMCs, obtained 5 days after vaccination. The TCR sequence derives from a man over 45 who received an inactivated influenza vaccine. CDR3 residues: CASSPQGSSDTQYF. In DNA form, the CDR3 reads TGCGCCAGCAGCCCACAGGGTTCCTCAGATACGCAGTATTTT. The entire variable domain, with the rest obtained from reference TRBV5-1 and TRBJ2-3, is as follows: KAGVTQTPRYLIKTRGQQVTLSCSPISGHRSVSWYQQTPGQGLQFLFEYFSETQRNKGNFPGRFSGRQFSNSRSEMNVSTLELGDSALYLCASSPQGSSDTQYFGPGTRLTVL.